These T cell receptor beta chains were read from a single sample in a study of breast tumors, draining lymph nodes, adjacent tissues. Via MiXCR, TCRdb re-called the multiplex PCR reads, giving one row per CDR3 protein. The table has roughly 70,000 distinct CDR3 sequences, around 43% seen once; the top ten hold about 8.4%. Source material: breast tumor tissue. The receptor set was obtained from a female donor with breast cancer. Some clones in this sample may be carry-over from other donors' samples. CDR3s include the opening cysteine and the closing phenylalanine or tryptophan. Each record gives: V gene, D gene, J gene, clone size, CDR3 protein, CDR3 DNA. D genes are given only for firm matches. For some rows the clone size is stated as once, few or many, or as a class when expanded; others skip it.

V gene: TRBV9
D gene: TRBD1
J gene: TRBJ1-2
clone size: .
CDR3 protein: CASRIQGAVYGYTF
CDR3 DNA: TGTGCCAGCAGAATCCAGGGGGCAGTATATGGCTACACCTTC

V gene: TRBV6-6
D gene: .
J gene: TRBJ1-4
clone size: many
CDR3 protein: CASSYGTVKEKLFF
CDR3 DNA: TGTGCCAGCAGTTACGGGACGGTAAAGGAAAAACTGTTTTTT

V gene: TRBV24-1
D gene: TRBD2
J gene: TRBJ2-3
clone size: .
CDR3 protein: CATSPAGGADTQYF
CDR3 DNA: TGTGCCACCAGCCCTGCGGGAGGAGCAGATACGCAGTATTTT

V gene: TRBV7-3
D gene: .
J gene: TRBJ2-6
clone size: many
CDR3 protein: CASSDSSGANVLTF
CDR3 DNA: TGTGCCAGCAGTGACAGTTCTGGGGCCAACGTCCTGACTTTC

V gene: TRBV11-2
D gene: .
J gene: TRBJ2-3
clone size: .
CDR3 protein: CASSPGSSTDTQYF
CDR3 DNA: TGTGCCAGCAGCCCAGGGTCTAGCACAGATACGCAGTATTTT

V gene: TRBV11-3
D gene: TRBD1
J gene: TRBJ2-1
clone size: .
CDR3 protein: CASSTTTGVGEQFF
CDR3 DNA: TGTGCCAGCTCAACCACTACAGGGGTCGGTGAGCAGTTCTTC

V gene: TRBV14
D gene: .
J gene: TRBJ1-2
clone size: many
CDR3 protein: CASSQSGRANYGYTF
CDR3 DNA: TGTGCCAGCAGCCAATCCGGACGGGCGAACTATGGCTACACCTTC

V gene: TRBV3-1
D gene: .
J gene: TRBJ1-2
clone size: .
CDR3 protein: CASSLRTNYGYTF
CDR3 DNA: TGTGCCAGCAGCCTTCGGACTAACTATGGCTACACCTTC

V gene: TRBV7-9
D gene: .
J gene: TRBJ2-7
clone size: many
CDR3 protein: CASSLEVRPTYEQYF
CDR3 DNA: TGTGCCAGCAGCTTAGAGGTCCGCCCCACCTACGAGCAGTACTTC

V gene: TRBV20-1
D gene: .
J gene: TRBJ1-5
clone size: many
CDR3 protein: CSARAVDRENQPQHF
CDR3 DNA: TGCAGTGCTAGAGCCGTTGACAGAGAAAATCAGCCCCAGCATTTT

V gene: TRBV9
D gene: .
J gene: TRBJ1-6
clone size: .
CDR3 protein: CASSSSGDNSPLHF
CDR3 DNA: TGTGCCAGCAGCTCTTCGGGGGACAATTCACCCCTCCACTTT

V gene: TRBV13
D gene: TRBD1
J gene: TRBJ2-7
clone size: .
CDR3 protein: CASSLGQGESEQYF
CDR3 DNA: TGTGCCAGCAGCCTGGGACAGGGGGAGAGCGAGCAGTACTTC

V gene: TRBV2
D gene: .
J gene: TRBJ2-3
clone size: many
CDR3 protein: CASSATPFIAADTQYF
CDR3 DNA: TGTGCCAGCAGTGCCACCCCCTTCATTGCGGCGGATACGCAGTATTTT

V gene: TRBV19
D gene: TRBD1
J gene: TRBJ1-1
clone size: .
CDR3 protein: CASRLKGQGTEAFF
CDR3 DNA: TGTGCCAGTAGACTAAAAGGACAGGGCACTGAAGCTTTCTTT

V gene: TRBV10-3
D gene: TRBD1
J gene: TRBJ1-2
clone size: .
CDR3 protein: CAIRTGGSMSGYTF
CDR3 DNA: TGTGCCATCAGGACAGGGGGCTCTATGAGTGGCTACACCTTC

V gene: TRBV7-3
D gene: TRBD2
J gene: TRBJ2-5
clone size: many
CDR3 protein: CASSLYGSGRQETQYF
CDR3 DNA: TGTGCCAGCAGCTTATATGGTAGCGGGAGGCAAGAGACCCAGTACTTC

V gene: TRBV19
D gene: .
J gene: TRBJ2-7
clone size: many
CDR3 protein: CASSKVHGGQNYEQYF
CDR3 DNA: TGTGCCAGTAGTAAGGTTCATGGCGGGCAAAACTACGAGCAGTACTTC

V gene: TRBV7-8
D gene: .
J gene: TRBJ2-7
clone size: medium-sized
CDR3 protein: CASSLDAIYEQYF
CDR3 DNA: TGTGCCAGCAGCTTAGACGCCATCTACGAGCAGTACTTC

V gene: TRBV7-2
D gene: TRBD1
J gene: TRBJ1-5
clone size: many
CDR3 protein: CASSLTGNANQPQHF
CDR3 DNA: TGTGCCAGCAGCTTGACAGGGAATGCCAATCAGCCCCAGCATTTT

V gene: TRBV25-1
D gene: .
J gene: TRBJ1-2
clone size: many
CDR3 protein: CASAPLNRDRDYGYTF
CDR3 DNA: TGTGCCAGCGCCCCATTGAACAGGGACCGAGACTATGGCTACACCTTC

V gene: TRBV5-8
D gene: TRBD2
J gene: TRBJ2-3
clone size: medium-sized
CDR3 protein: CASSPSGGAPDTQYF
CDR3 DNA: TGTGCCAGCAGCCCTAGCGGGGGGGCGCCAGATACGCAGTATTTT

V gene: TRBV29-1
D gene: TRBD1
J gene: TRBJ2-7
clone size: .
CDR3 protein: CSVEQGTGLTYEQYF
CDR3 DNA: TGCAGCGTTGAACAGGGGACAGGGTTGACCTACGAGCAGTACTTC

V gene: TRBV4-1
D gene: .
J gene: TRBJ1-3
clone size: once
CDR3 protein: CASSQVMIRRGNTIYF
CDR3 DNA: TGCGCCAGCAGCCAAGTTATGATTAGGAGAGGAAACACCATATATTTT

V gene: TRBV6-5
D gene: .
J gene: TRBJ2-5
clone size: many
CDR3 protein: CASSSAGLGEETQYF
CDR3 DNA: TGTGCCAGCAGTTCAGCAGGACTTGGGGAAGAGACCCAGTACTTC

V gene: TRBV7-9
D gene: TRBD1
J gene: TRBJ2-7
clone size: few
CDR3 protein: CASSPDGTENYEQYF
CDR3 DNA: TGTGCCAGCAGTCCTGACGGGACAGAAAACTACGAGCAGTACTTC

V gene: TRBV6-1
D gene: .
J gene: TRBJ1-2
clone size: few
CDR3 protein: CASKRGREDYGYTF
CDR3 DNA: TGTGCCAGCAAACGGGGGCGGGAGGACTATGGCTACACCTTC

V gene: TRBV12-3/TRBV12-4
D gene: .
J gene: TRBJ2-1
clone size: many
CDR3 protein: CASSPRNRVAEQFF
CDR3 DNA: TGTGCCAGCAGTCCGCGGAACAGGGTGGCTGAGCAGTTCTTC

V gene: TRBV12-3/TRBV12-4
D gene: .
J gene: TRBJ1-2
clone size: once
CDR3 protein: CASTQPGHSGYTF
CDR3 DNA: TGTGCCAGCACCCAACCGGGACACTCTGGCTACACCTTC

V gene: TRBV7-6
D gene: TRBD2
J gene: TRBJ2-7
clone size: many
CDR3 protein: CASSSGLAGVYEQYF
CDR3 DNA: TGTGCCAGCAGTTCGGGACTAGCGGGAGTTTACGAGCAGTACTTC

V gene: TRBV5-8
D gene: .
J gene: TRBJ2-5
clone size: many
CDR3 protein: CASSPGHPLGETQCF
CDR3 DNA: TGTGCCAGCAGTCCTGGACATCCCTTAGGGGAGACCCAGTGCTTC

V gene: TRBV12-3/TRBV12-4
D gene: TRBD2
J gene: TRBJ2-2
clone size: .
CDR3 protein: CASSRTGGGLFF
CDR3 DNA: TGTGCCAGCAGCCGGACTGGCGGGGGGCTGTTTTTT

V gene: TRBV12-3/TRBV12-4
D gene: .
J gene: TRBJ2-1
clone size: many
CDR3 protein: CASSLRRGSLNEQFF
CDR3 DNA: TGTGCCAGCAGCTTACGCCGGGGGTCACTGAATGAGCAGTTCTTC

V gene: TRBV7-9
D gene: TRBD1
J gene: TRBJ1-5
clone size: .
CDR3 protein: CASSSGQGYQPQHF
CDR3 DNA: TGTGCCAGCAGCTCAGGACAGGGTTATCAGCCTCAGCATTTT

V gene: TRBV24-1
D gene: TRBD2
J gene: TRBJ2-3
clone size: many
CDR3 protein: CATGLAGAFTDTQYF
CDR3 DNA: TGTGCCACCGGGCTAGCGGGGGCCTTCACAGATACGCAGTATTTT

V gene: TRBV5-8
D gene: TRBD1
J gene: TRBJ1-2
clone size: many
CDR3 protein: CASSTAWDSFNYGYTF
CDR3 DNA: TGTGCCAGCAGCACCGCTTGGGACAGCTTTAACTATGGCTACACCTTC

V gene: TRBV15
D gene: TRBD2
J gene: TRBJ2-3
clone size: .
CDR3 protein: CATSSSGGRTGPTQYF
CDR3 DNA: TGTGCCACCAGCAGTAGCGGGGGAAGGACCGGGCCTACGCAGTATTTT

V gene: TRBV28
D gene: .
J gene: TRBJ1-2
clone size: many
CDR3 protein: CASRDGLQYGYTF
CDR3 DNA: TGTGCCAGCAGGGATGGACTTCAGTATGGCTACACCTTC

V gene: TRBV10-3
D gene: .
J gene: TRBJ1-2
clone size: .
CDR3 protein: CAISDEGNYGYTF
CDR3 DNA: TGTGCCATCAGTGACGAGGGTAACTATGGCTACACCTTC

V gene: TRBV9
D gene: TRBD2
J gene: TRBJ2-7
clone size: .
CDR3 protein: CASSVGGTSGTEQYF
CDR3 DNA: TGTGCCAGCAGCGTAGGGGGGACTAGCGGGACCGAGCAGTACTTC

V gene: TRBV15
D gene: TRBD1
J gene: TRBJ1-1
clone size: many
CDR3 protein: CATSKGQGLAEAFF
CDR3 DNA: TGTGCCACCAGCAAGGGACAGGGGCTAGCTGAAGCTTTCTTT

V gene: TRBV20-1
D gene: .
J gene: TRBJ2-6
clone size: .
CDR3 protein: CSVSGQGAGANVLTF
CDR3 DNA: TGCAGTGTCAGCGGCCAGGGAGCCGGGGCCAACGTCCTGACTTTC

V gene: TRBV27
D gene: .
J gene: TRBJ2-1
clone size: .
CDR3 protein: CASSTPQGGRNEQFF
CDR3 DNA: TGTGCCAGCAGTACCCCCCAGGGTGGGAGGAATGAGCAGTTCTTC

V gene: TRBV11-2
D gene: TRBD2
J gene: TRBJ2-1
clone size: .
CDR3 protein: CASSLVLAGGAYNNEQFF
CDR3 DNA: TGTGCCAGCAGCTTAGTTCTAGCGGGAGGGGCCTACAACAATGAGCAGTTCTTC

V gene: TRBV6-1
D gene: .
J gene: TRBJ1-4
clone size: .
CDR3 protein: CASSDGGEDENLFF
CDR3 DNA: TGTGCCAGCAGTGACGGGGGTGAGGATGAAAACCTGTTTTTT

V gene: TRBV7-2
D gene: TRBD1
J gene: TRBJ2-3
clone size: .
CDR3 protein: CASSLGLAGQGTYNEQYF
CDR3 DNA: TGTGCCAGCAGCTTAGGGCTTGCGGGACAGGGGACCTACAATGAGCAGTATTTT

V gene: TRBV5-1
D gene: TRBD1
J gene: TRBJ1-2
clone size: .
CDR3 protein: CASGLTGTGGGCGYTF
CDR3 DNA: TGCGCCAGCGGCTTAACCGGGACAGGGGGCGGCTGTGGCTACACCTTC

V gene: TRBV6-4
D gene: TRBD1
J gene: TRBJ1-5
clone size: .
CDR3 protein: CASSSVKTGGNQPQHF
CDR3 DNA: TGTGCCAGCAGCAGTGTTAAGACAGGGGGCAATCAGCCCCAGCATTTT

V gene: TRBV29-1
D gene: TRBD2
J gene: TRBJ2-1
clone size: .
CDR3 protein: CSADLSGGGLNEQLF
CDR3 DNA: TGCAGCGCTGACCTTAGCGGGGGGGGGCTCAATGAGCAGCTCTTC

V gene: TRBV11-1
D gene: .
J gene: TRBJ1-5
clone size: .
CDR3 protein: CASSLLFDTQYFGPGNQPQHF
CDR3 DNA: .

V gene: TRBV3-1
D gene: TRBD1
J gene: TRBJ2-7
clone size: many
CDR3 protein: CASSNRGEQYF
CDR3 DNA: TGTGCCAGCAGTAACAGGGGCGAGCAGTACTTC